This TCR beta chain derives from a study of CD4+ T cells in melanoma. The assay was immunoSEQ multiplex PCR, and TCRdb's table has in-frame clones only and misses some. This table has roughly 9,800 clones, around two thirds appearing once. The V segment lost 4 bases and the J segment 6 bases; nucleotides outside the gene matches: 15. This CDR3 spans 17 amino acids. CDR1 and CDR2 from the germline V gene are SGHNT and YYREEE (reference sequence). The source is a human donor with melanoma. Input material: cells from a culture (not recorded whether cultured in vitro). J is TRBJ2-3 and V is TRBV5-4; 9 positions agree with TRBD2. CDR3 protein: CASSRSSAGGLSDTQYF. Written as DNA, the CDR3 is TGTGCCAGCAGCCGATCCTCAGCGGGGGGCCTGTCGGATACGCAGTATTTT.